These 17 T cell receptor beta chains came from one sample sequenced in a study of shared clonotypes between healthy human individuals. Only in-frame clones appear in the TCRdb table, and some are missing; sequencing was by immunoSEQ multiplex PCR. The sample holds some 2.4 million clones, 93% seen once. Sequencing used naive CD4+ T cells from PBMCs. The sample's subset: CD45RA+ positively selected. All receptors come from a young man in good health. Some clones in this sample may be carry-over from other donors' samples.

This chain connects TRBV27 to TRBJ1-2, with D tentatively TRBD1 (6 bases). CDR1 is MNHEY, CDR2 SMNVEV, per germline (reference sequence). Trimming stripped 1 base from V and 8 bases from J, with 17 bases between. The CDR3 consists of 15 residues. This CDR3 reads CASSLYVGGPGGYTF. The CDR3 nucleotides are TGTGCCAGCAGTTTATACGTCGGGGGCCCAGGGGGCTACACCTTC.

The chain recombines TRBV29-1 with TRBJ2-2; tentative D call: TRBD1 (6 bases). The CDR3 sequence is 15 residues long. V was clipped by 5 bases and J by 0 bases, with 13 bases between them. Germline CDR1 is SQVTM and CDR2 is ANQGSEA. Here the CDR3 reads CSVSPPGANTGELFF. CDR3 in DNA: TGCAGCGTTTCCCCCCCAGGGGCGAACACCGGGGAGCTGTTTTTT.

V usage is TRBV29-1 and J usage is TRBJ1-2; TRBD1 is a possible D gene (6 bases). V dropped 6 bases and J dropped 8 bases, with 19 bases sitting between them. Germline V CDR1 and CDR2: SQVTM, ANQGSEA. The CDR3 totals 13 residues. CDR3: CSVALGGARGYTF. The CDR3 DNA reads TGCAGCGTCGCTTTAGGGGGGGCTCGCGGCTACACCTTC.

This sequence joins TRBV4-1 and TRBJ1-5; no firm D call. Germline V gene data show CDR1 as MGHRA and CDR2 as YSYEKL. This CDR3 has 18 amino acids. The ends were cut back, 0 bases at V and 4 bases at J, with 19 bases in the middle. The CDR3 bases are TGCGCCAGCAGCCAAGAGGGCGCATGGGATCCTCTGAATCAGCCCCAGCATTTT. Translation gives CASSQEGAWDPLNQPQHF.

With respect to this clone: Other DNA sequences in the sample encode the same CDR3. As DNA, the CDR3 is TGTGCCAGCAGCTTAGCTGGAGAGCAGTACTTC. Translation gives CASSLAGEQYF. The chain carries TRBV7-2 and TRBJ2-7; unclear D gene. Trimming cost V 0 bases and J 7 bases, with 4 bases left between them. The CDR3 runs 11 residues. CDR1 is SGHTA and CDR2 is FQGNSA in the germline V gene.

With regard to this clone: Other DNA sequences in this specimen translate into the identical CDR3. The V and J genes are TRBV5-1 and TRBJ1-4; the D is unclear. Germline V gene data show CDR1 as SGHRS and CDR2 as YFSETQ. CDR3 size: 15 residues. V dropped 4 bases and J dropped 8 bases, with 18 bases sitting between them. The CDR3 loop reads CASSQIQGSFEKLFF. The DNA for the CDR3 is TGCGCCAGCAGCCAGATACAAGGAAGTTTCGAAAAACTGTTTTTT.

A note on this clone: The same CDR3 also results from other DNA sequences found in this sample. For the CDR3, the DNA is TGTGCCAGCAGCGTGGGACTAGCGGGAGAGACCCAGTACTTC. Encoded protein: CASSVGLAGETQYF. V and J are TRBV9 and TRBJ2-5; 12 bases line up with TRBD2. V trimming: 2 bases; J trimming: 4 bases; junction bases outside the gene matches: 0. The germline gives CDR1 SGDLS, CDR2 YYNGEE. The CDR3 sequence is 14 residues long.

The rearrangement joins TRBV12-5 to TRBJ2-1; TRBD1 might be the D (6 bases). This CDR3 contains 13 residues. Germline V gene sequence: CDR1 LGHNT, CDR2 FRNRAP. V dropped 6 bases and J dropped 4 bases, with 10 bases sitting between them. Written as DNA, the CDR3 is TGTGCTAGTGGACCGGGACATTACAATGAGCAGTTCTTC. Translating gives CASGPGHYNEQFF.

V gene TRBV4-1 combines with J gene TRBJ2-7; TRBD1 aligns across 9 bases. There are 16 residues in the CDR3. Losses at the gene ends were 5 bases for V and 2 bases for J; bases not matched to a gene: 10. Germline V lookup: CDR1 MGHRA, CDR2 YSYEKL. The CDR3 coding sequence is TGCGCCAGCAGCACACAGGGGGCAGATCCCGCCTACGAGCAGTACTTC. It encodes CASSTQGADPAYEQYF.

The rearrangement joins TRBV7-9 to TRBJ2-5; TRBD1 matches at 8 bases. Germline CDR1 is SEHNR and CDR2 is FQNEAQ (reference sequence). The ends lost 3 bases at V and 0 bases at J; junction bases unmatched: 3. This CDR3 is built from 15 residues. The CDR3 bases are TGTGCCAGCAGCTTTTCAGGGGGCTACCAAGAGACCCAGTACTTC. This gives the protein CASSFSGGYQETQYF.

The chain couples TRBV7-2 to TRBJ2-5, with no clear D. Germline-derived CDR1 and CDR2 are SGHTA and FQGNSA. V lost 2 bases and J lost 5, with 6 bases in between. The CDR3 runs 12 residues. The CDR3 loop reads CASSLLWETQYF. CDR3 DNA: TGTGCCAGCAGCTTACTATGGGAGACCCAGTACTTC.

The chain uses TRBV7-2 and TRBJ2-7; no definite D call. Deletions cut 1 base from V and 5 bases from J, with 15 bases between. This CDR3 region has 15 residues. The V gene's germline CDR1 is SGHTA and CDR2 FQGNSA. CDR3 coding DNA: TGTGCCAGCAGCTTAGGGCGCTACCCCCGGGACGAGCAGTACTTC. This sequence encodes CASSLGRYPRDEQYF.

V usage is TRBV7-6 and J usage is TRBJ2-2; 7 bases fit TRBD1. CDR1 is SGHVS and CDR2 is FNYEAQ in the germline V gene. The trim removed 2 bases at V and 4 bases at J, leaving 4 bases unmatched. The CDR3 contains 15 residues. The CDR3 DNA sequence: TGTGCCAGCAGCTTAAGGGGGCTGGGCACCGGGGAGCTGTTTTTT. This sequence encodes CASSLRGLGTGELFF.

In DNA, the CDR3 is TGTGCCAGCACCGTGACAGGGGCCAACACTGAAGCTTTCTTT. Its protein product is CASTVTGANTEAFF. The V call is TRBV7-2, the J call TRBJ1-1; 8 positions match TRBD1. V dropped 7 bases and J dropped 2; count of bases not matched to a gene: 6. This CDR3 spans 14 amino acids. Germline V gene data show CDR1 as SGHTA and CDR2 as FQGNSA.

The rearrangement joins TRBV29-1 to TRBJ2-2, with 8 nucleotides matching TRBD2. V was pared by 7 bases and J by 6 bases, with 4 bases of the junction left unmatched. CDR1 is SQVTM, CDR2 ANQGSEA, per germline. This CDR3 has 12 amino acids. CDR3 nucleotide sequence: TGCAGCGGGGGACTAGGACCCGGGGAGCTGTTTTTT. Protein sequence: CSGGLGPGELFF.

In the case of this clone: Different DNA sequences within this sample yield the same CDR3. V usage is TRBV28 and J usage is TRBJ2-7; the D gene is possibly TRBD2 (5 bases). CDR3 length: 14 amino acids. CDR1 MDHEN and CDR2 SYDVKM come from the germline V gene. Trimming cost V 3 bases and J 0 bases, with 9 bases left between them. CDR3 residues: CASSFTGSSYEQYF. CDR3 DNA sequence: TGTGCCAGCAGTTTTACTGGGAGCTCCTACGAGCAGTACTTC.

The CDR3 protein is CASSPVGVADTQYF. Here the CDR3 DNA reads TGTGCCAGCAGCCCCGTCGGCGTCGCAGATACGCAGTATTTT. The chain couples TRBV7-3 to TRBJ2-3; D ambiguous. Germline CDR1 reads SGHTA; CDR2 reads FQGTGA. Trimming removed 5 bases at V and 4 bases at J, with 13 bases between. CDR3 length equals 14 residues.